The following is a T cell receptor beta chain sequence with its context. This sample was included in a study of blood T cell repertoires in COVID-19. Study at large: There were acute and convalescent COVID-19 samples, and they came from the United States, Italy and Spain. From T cells, B-cell-depleted T cells, or PBMCs came the material, which was cDNA or gDNA.

The CDR3 contains 15 residues. V shed 6 bases and J 4 bases; nucleotides not matched to a gene: 7. Per the germline V gene, CDR1 is SNHLY and CDR2 is FYNNEI. Patients in Seattle were enrolled during active infection, then followed longitudinally. Per the authors' pipeline: Using reference gene primer amplification, nucleated cell counts were estimated. The assay was immunoSEQ multiplex PCR, and TCRdb's table has in-frame clones only and misses some. V and J calls and clone size are given by that table; D and trimming were obtained from the DNA. Of under 450,000 clones detected, about 86% appear once; the ten largest clones hold roughly 7.2%.

Sequences were obtained from peripheral blood. The origin of this receptor is a woman in her sixties with COVID-19, enrolled during active disease. V and J are TRBV2 and TRBJ1-3, with TRBD1 matching over 9 bases. This chain's CDR3 is CASRVGTGLGNTIYF. CDR3 coding DNA: TGTGCCAGCAGAGTCGGGACAGGGCTGGGAAACACCATATATTTT.